This T cell receptor beta chain was sequenced for a study of identical twins. Regarding the study as a whole: Compared with models, monozygotic twins showed more out-of-frame TCR alpha sharing.

It was template switching that added a universal primer site, and there were unique molecular identifiers on the cDNA. In TCRdb, the 5' RACE reads were re-called with MiXCR into one record per CDR3 protein. The sample shows 1.5 million to 2 million distinct CDR3 sequences, under 35% of them seen only once. This clonotype was found a few times. The antigen is undetermined. The germline V gene has CDR1 SGHNT and CDR2 YENEEA. CDR3 length equals 16 residues. V shed 2 bases and J 7 bases; nucleotides not matched to a gene: 10. Source material: cord blood. The chain has TRBV11-3 and TRBJ2-1; 8 bases are a match to TRBD2. This receptor was identified in a newborn girl in good health. The CDR3 loop is CASSLRSREGGNEQFF. The CDR3 nucleotides read TGTGCCAGCAGCTTAAGATCCCGGGAGGGCGGGAATGAGCAGTTCTTC.